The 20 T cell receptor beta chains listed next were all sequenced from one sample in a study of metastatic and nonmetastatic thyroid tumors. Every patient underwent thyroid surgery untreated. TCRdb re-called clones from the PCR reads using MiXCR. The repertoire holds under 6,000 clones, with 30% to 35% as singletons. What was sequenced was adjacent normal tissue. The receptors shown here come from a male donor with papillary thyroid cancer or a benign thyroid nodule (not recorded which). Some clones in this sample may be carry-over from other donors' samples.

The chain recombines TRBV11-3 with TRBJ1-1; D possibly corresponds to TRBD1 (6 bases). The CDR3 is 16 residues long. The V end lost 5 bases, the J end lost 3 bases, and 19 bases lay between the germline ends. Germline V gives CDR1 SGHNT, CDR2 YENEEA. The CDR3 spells CASSTEAWGQDTEAFF. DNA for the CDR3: TGTGCCAGCAGCACCGAAGCTTGGGGGCAGGACACTGAAGCTTTCTTT. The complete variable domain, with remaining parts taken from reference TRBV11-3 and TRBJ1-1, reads EAGVVQSPRYKIIEKKQPVAFWCNPISGHNTLYWYLQNLGQGPELLIRYENEEAVDDSQLPKDRFSAERLKGVDSTLKIQPAELGDSAVYLCASSTEAWGQDTEAFFGQGTRLTVV.

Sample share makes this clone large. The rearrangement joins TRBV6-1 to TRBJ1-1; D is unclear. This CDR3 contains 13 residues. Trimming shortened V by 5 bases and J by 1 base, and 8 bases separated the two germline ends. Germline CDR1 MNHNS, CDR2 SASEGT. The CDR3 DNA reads TGTGCCAGCAGTCCCAGCGGGAACACTGAAGCTTTCTTT. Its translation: CASSPSGNTEAFF.

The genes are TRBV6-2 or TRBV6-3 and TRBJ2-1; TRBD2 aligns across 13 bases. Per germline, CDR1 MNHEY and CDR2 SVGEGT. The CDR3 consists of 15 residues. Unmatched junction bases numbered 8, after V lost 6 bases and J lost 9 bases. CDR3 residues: CASSLLGLAGVEQFF. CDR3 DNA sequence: TGTGCCAGCAGCCTCTTAGGACTAGCGGGAGTTGAGCAGTTCTTC.

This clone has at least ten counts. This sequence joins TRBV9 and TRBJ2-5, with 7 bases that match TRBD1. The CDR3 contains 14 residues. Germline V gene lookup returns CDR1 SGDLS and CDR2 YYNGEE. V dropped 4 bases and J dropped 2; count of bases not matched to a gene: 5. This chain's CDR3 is CASSLRTGQETQYF. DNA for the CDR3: TGTGCCAGCAGCCTAAGGACAGGACAAGAGACCCAGTACTTC.

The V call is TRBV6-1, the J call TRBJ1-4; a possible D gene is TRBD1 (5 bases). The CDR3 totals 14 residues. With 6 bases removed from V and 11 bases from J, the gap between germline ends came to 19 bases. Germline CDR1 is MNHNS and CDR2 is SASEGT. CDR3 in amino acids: CASRLDEGTEKLFF. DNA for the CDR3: TGTGCCAGCAGACTAGATGAGGGGACGGAGAAACTGTTTTTT.

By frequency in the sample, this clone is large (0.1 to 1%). The CDR3 here is CATSTGTDEQYF. The CDR3, as DNA: TGTGCCACTTCGACAGGGACCGACGAGCAGTACTTC. The chain couples TRBV2 to TRBJ2-7, with 7 positions matching TRBD1. This CDR3 has 12 residues. From germline, CDR1 is SNHLY and CDR2 FYNNEI. J was trimmed by 5 bases and V by 10 bases; bases with no gene match: 8.

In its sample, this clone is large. CDR3 region: CASSQAWEKLFF. CDR3 nucleotides: TGTGCCAGCAGCCAAGCTTGGGAAAAACTGTTTTTT. The rearrangement links TRBV3-1 to TRBJ1-4; the D is unclear. Germline V gene lookup returns CDR1 LGHDT and CDR2 YNNKEL (reference sequence). The CDR3 is 12 residues long. V gave up 1 base and J gave up 8 bases, with 5 bases separating them.

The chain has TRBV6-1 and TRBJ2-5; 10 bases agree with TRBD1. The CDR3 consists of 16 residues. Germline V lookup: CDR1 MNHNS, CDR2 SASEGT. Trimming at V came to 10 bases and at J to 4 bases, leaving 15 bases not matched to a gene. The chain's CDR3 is CAIQPGTGVLGETQYF. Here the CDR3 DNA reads TGTGCCATCCAACCCGGGACAGGGGTCCTGGGAGAGACCCAGTACTTC.

The CDR3 DNA reads TGTGCCAGCAGTTTAGGGGCAGGGGTCTCCTACAATGAGCAGTTCTTC. It translates to CASSLGAGVSYNEQFF. The chain has TRBV27 and TRBJ2-1; possible D gene TRBD1, 6 bases. Germline V lookup: CDR1 MNHEY, CDR2 SMNVEV (reference sequence). CDR3 length: 16 residues. The V end was cut by 2 bases, the J end by 0 bases, with 11 bases between.

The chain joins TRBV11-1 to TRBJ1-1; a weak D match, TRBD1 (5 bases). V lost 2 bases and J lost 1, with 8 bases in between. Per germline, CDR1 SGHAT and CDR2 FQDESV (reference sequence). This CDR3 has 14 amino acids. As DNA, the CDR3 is TGTGCCAGCAGCTTACAGGGATGGAACACTGAAGCTTTCTTT. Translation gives CASSLQGWNTEAFF.

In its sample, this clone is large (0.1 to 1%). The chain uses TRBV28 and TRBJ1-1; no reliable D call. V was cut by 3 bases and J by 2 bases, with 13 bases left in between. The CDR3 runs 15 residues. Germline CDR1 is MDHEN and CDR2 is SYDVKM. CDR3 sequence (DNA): TGTGCCAGCAGTTTTAGGATAGAACTTAACACTGAAGCTTTCTTT. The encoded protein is CASSFRIELNTEAFF.

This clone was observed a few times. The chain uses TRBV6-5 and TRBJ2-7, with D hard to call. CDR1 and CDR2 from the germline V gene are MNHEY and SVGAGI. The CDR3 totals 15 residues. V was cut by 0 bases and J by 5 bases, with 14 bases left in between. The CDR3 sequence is CASSYSMQETHEQYF. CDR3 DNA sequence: TGTGCCAGCAGTTACTCGATGCAGGAGACCCACGAGCAGTACTTC.

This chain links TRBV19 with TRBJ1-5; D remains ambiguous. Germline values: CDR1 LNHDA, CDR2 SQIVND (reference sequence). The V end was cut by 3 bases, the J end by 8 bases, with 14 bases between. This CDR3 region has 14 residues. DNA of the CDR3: TGTGCCAGTAGTATTTTCGACTTTAATAAGCCCCAGCATTTT. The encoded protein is CASSIFDFNKPQHF.

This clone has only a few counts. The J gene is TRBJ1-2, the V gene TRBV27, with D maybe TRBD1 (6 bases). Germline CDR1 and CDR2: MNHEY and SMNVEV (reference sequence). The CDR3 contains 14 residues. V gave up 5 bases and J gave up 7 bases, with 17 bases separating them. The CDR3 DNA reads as TGTGCCAGCAGTCTTACAGGGCTTCTGGGTGGCTACACCTTC. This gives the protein CASSLTGLLGGYTF.

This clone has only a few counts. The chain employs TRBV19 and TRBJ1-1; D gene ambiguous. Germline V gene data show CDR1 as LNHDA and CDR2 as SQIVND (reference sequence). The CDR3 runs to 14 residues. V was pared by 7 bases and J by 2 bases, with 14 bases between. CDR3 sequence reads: CASTLTDSNTEAFF. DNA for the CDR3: TGTGCCAGTACCCTTACAGATTCCAACACTGAAGCTTTCTTT.

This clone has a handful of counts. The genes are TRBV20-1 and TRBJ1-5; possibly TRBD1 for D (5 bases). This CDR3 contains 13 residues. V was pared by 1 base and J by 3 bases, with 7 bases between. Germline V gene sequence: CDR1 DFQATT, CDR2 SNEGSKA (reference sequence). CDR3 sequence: CSARGQINQPQHF. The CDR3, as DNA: TGCAGTGCTAGAGGACAGATCAATCAGCCCCAGCATTTT.

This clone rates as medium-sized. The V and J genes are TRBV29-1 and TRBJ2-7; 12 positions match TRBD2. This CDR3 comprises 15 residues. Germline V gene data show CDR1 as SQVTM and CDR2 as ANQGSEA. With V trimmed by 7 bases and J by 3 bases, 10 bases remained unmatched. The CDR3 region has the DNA TGCAGCGCTGAGGGACTAGCGGGCAACTACTACGAGCAGTACTTC. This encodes CSAEGLAGNYYEQYF.

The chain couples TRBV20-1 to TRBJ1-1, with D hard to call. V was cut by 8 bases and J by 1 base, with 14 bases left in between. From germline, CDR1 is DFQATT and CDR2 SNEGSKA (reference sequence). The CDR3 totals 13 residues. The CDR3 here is CSSPPPRNTEAFF. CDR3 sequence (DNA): TGCAGTTCCCCCCCCCCCCGGAACACTGAAGCTTTCTTT.

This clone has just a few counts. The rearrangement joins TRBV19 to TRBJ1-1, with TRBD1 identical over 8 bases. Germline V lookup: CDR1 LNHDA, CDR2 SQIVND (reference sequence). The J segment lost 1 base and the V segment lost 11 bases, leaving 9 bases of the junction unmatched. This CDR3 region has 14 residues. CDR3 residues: CAARNRGGNTEAFF. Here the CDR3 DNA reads TGTGCCGCAAGAAACAGGGGGGGGAACACTGAAGCTTTCTTT.

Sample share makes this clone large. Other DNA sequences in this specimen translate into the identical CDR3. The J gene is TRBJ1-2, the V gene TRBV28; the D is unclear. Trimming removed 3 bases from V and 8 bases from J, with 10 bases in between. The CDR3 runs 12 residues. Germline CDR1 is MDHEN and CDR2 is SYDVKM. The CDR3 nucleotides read TGTGCCAGCAGTTTGAGATTGGGCGGCTACACCTTC. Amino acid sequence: CASSLRLGGYTF.